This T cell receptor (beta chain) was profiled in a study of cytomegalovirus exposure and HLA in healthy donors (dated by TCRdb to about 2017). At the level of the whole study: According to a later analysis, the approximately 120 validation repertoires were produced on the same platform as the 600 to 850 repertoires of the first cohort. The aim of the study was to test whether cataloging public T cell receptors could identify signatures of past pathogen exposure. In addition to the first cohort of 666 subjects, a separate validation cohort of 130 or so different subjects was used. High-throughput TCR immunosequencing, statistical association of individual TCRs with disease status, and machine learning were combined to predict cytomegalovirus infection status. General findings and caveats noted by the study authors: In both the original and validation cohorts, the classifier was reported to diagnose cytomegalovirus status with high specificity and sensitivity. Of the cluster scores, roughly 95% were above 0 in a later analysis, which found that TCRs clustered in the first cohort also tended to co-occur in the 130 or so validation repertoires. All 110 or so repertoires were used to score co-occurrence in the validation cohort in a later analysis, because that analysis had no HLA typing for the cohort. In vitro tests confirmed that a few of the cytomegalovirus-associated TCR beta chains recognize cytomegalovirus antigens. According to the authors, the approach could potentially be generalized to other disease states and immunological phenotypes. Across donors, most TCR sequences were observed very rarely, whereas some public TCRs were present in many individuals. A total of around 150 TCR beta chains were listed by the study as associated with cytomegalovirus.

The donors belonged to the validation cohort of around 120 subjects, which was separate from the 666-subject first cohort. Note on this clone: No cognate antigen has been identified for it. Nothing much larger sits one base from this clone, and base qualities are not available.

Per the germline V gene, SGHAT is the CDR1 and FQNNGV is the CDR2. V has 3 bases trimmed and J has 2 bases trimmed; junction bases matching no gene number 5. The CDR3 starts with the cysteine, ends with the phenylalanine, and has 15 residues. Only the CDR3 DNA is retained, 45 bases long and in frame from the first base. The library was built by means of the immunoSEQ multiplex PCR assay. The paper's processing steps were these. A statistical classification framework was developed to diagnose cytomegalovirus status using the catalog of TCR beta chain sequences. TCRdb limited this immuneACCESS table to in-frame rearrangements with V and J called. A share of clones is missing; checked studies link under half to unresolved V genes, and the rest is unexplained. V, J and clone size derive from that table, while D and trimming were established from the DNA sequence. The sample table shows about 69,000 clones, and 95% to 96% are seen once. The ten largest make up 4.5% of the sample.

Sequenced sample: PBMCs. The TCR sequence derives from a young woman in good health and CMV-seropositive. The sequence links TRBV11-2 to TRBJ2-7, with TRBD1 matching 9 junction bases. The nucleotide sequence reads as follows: TGTGCCAGCAGCTTTGCGGACAGGGGCACCTACGAGCAGTACTTC. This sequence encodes CASSFADRGTYEQYF.